The present T cell receptor beta chain was sequenced within a study of blood T cell repertoires in COVID-19. For the study at large: T cells, B-cell-depleted T cells, or PBMCs supplied cDNA or gDNA.

Germline CDR1 is LGHDT and CDR2 is YNNKEL (reference sequence). V shed 4 bases and J shed 3 bases, with 12 bases lying between them. This CDR3 contains 15 residues. In the authors' workflow: From reference gene primer amplification, estimates of nucleated cell counts were derived. Repertoires were generated with immunoSEQ multiplex PCR, while TCRdb's copy carries only in-frame clones and drops some. V and J calls and clone size are copied from that table; D and trimming were computed from the DNA. The sample lists hundreds of thousands of clones, 86% occurring once. Followed over time, Seattle patients had been enrolled while infection was active.

The sequenced sample consisted of peripheral blood. This chain joins TRBV3-1 (or the pseudogene TRBV3-2) and TRBJ2-2; D is unclear. This receptor was identified in a woman of 80 years or more with COVID-19, enrolled during active disease. The CDR3 protein is CASSPRETYTGELFF. The CDR3 bases are TGTGCCAGCAGCCCCCGAGAGACTTACACCGGGGAGCTGTTTTTT.